Following are 29 T cell receptor beta chains from one sample sequenced in a study of blood T cell repertoires in COVID-19. Profiling relied on immunoSEQ multiplex PCR, and the TCRdb table lists in-frame clones only, not all of them. The table shows about 74,000 clones, with roughly 91% occurring only once. Sequenced: peripheral blood. These TCRs come from a woman over 75 with active or convalescent COVID-19.

The genes are TRBV6-6 and TRBJ1-2; maybe TRBD1 (6 bases). Germline CDR1 and CDR2: MNHNY and SVGAGI (reference sequence). The CDR3 is 14 residues long. Between the trimmed V and J ends, which lost 0 bases and 6 bases, there was a span of 11 bases. The CDR3 loop reads CASSYSWGQDGYTF. In DNA, the CDR3 is TGTGCCAGCAGTTACTCGTGGGGGCAAGATGGCTACACCTTC.

This chain connects TRBV11-2 to TRBJ2-2; D not certain. The ends were cut back, 2 bases at V and 0 bases at J, with 10 bases in the middle. Germline CDR1 SGHAT, CDR2 FQNNGV. The CDR3 contains 16 residues. The CDR3 region is CASSLNPGANTGELFF. The DNA for the CDR3 is TGTGCCAGCAGCTTAAATCCGGGTGCGAACACCGGGGAGCTGTTTTTT.

This clone was found a few times. The V gene is TRBV18, the J gene TRBJ2-1; D perhaps matches TRBD2 (5 bases). Trimming left V 6 bases short and J 6 bases short, with 15 bases between. There are 14 residues in the CDR3. The germline CDR1 and CDR2 sequences are KGHSH and LQKENI. The CDR3 DNA sequence: TGTGCCAGCTCGCCCCTTGGGCGGGCCAATGAGCAGTTCTTC. This translates into CASSPLGRANEQFF.

A remark on this clone: The CDR3 carries no conserved terminal phenylalanine or tryptophan, so it likely arises from a read error. Because the CDR3's place on the DNA is in doubt, the DNA is left out and the CDR3 is given as listed by TCRdb. The chain carries TRBV10-3 and TRBJ1-1. 13 amino acids form the CDR3, both terminal residues included. Germline CDR1 and CDR2: ENHRY and SYGVKD. The CDR3 sequence: CAISENTRGPVNH.

This chain links TRBV28 with TRBJ1-3; possible D gene TRBD1, 6 bases. The V gene's germline CDR1 is MDHEN and CDR2 SYDVKM. V was trimmed by 2 bases and J by 1 base, leaving 12 bases between them. The length of the CDR3 is 16 residues. CDR3 DNA: TGTGCCAGCAGTTTACCGACAGGACCTTCTGGAAACACCATATATTTT. It yields the protein CASSLPTGPSGNTIYF.

This chain joins TRBV19 and TRBJ1-2; 8 bases are a match to TRBD1. The CDR3 loop spans 15 amino acids. V dropped 2 bases and J dropped 8; count of bases not matched to a gene: 10. Looked up from germline, CDR1 is LNHDA and CDR2 is SQIVND (reference sequence). The CDR3 loop is CASSITQGDRRGYTF. DNA for the CDR3: TGTGCCAGTAGTATAACCCAGGGGGACAGGCGGGGCTACACCTTC.

In its sample, this clone was seen a few times. J is TRBJ2-7 and V is TRBV15; maybe TRBD2 (5 bases). The CDR3 is 14 residues long. Trimming removed 1 base at V and 2 bases at J, with 9 bases between. Germline lookup yields CDR1 LNHNV and CDR2 YYDKDF (reference sequence). CDR3 in DNA: TGTGCCACCAGCAGAGTCGGGGTCGCCTACGAGCAGTACTTC. Translating it yields CATSRVGVAYEQYF.

The rearrangement joins TRBV7-9 to TRBJ1-5, with 7 bases identical to TRBD1. The CDR3 is 14 residues long. Germline V lookup: CDR1 SEHNR, CDR2 FQNEAQ (reference sequence). V was clipped by 4 bases and J by 7 bases; unmatched bases: 7. CDR3 in DNA: TGTGCCAGCAGCTCACTAGGAGGGGGCCAGCCCCAGCATTTT. This sequence encodes CASSSLGGGQPQHF.

The rearrangement links TRBV29-1 to TRBJ1-3; D unresolved. V gave up 4 bases and J gave up 8 bases, with 15 bases separating them. Germline loops: CDR1 SQVTM, CDR2 ANQGSEA. The CDR3 runs to 13 residues. CDR3 in DNA: TGCAGCGTTGCCCGAAGACTCGGGGACACCATATATTTT. Its protein product is CSVARRLGDTIYF.

The genes are TRBV10-3 and TRBJ1-4; TRBD1 aligns across 8 bases. The CDR3 length is 15 residues. V trimming: 6 bases; J trimming: 4 bases; junction bases outside the gene matches: 7. Germline CDR1 reads ENHRY; CDR2 reads SYGVKD. The DNA of the CDR3 is TGTGCCATCAGCCCAGGGGGCATGGATAATGAAAAACTGTTTTTT. It is translated as CAISPGGMDNEKLFF.

This rearrangement joins TRBV7-9 to TRBJ2-5; the D gene is possibly TRBD2 (6 bases). V was pared by 5 bases and J by 5 bases, with 18 bases between. The CDR3 runs to 15 residues. The germline V gene encodes CDR1 SEHNR and CDR2 FQNEAQ (reference sequence). The CDR3 coding sequence is TGTGCCAGCAGCCCGCCCCCGGGGGATAGGGAGACCCAGTACTTC. It specifies CASSPPPGDRETQYF.

V is TRBV7-2 and J is TRBJ2-1; 12 bases map to TRBD2. CDR3 size: 18 residues. After removal of 2 bases from V and 4 bases from J, the junction contained 9 bases not matched to a gene. The germline V gene has CDR1 SGHTA and CDR2 FQGNSA. Here the CDR3 DNA reads TGTGCCAGCAGCTTATTCCCTAGCGGGGGGGCAGGATACAATGAGCAGTTCTTC. Encoded protein: CASSLFPSGGAGYNEQFF.

The chain links TRBV5-4 to TRBJ2-1, with 13 bases identical to TRBD2. CDR3 length: 15 amino acids. V was pared by 4 bases and J by 8 bases, with 6 bases of the junction left unmatched. The germline V gene encodes CDR1 SGHNT and CDR2 YYREEE (reference sequence). CDR3 sequence reads: CASSATSGGADEQFF. The CDR3 DNA reads TGTGCCAGCAGCGCCACTAGCGGGGGGGCCGATGAGCAGTTCTTC.

This clone was counted a single time. This chain links TRBV3-1 (or the pseudogene TRBV3-2) with TRBJ2-2; D is unresolved. CDR1 and CDR2 (germline): LGHDT, YNNKEL (reference sequence). Trimming pared 4 bases from V and 11 bases from J, leaving 20 bases between. This CDR3 is built from 15 residues. The CDR3 here is CASSLSRPTTRELFF. CDR3 coding DNA: TGTGCCAGCAGCCTTTCCCGACCGACAACCCGCGAGCTGTTTTTT.

The chain carries TRBV7-2 and TRBJ1-1, with TRBD1 matching over 10 bases. After removal of 5 bases from V and 11 bases from J, the junction contained 8 bases not matched to a gene. The CDR3 consists of 13 residues. Germline V gene sequence: CDR1 SGHTA, CDR2 FQGNSA. The CDR3 region has the DNA TGTGCCAGCAGCCCTACCTGGACAGGGGGGGCTTTCTTT. Translating gives CASSPTWTGGAFF.

J is TRBJ2-2 and V is TRBV3-1 (or the pseudogene TRBV3-2); D gene ambiguous. The CDR3 spans 12 residues. Germline V gene data show CDR1 as LGHDT and CDR2 as YNNKEL (reference sequence). V lost 6 bases and J 6 bases, leaving 8 bases between the germline ends. CDR3 residues: CASSPGAGELFF. The DNA of the CDR3 is TGTGCCAGCAGTCCAGGCGCCGGGGAGCTGTTTTTT.

This clone ranks as medium-sized. This chain connects TRBV5-8 to TRBJ2-5; weak D call: TRBD1 (5 bases). The V end was cut by 0 bases, the J end by 1 base, with 13 bases between. The germline V gene encodes CDR1 SGHTS and CDR2 YDEGEE. The CDR3 sequence is 16 residues long. The DNA for the CDR3 is TGTGCCAGCAGCTTGGAAGGGGTTGCCGTCCAAGAGACCCAGTACTTC. Translating gives CASSLEGVAVQETQYF.

The rearrangement uses TRBV18 and TRBJ1-2; 7 nucleotides agree with TRBD1. V dropped 2 bases and J dropped 4; count of bases not matched to a gene: 13. This CDR3 region has 17 residues. Per the germline V gene, CDR1 is KGHSH and CDR2 is LQKENI. The CDR3 DNA sequence: TGTGCCAGCTCACCAGGAGACAGGGATCTATATGGCTATGGCTACACCTTC. This translates into CASSPGDRDLYGYGYTF.

The chain combines TRBV19 with TRBJ1-6; no reliable D call. Germline V gene data show CDR1 as LNHDA and CDR2 as SQIVND (reference sequence). V shed 3 bases and J shed 6 bases, with 6 bases lying between them. The CDR3 is made up of 13 amino acids. The CDR3 DNA reads as TGTGCCAGTAGTATCTATGGTAATTCACCCCTCCACTTT. It encodes CASSIYGNSPLHF.

V is TRBV6-6 and J is TRBJ2-4; a possible D gene is TRBD2 (5 bases). The CDR3 contains 13 residues. The germline gives CDR1 MNHNY, CDR2 SVGAGI (reference sequence). Trimming cost V 5 bases and J 7 bases, with 12 bases left between them. As DNA, the CDR3 is TGTGCCAGCAGTACCGCGGGTAGCAACATTCAGTACTTC. This codes for CASSTAGSNIQYF.

This clone was observed once. This chain joins TRBV2 and TRBJ1-5, with D uncertain. Germline V CDR1 and CDR2: SNHLY, FYNNEI. CDR3 length: 13 residues. Deletions cut 1 base from V and 9 bases from J, with 10 bases between. The CDR3 sequence: CASSEGLAGPQHF. The DNA for the CDR3 is TGTGCCAGCAGTGAAGGGCTGGCGGGGCCCCAGCATTTT.

The chain combines TRBV28 with TRBJ1-4, with TRBD1 matching over 7 bases. Unmatched junction bases numbered 5, after V lost 7 bases and J lost 0 bases. The germline V gene encodes CDR1 MDHEN and CDR2 SYDVKM. CDR3 size: 15 residues. As DNA, the CDR3 is TGTGCCAGCAACTCACAGGGGTCAACTAATGAAAAACTGTTTTTT. This encodes CASNSQGSTNEKLFF.

The rearrangement links TRBV4-3 to TRBJ1-6; TRBD1 aligns across 9 bases. CDR3 length equals 17 residues. Trimming cost V 0 bases and J 10 bases; bases outside gene matches: 10. CDR1 and CDR2 from the germline V gene are LGHNA and YSLEER. In DNA, the CDR3 is TGCGCCAGCAGCCAAGATTTCGGACAGGGGTTTGACTCACCCCTCCACTTT. Protein sequence: CASSQDFGQGFDSPLHF.

The chain is built from TRBV19 and TRBJ2-5; the match to TRBD1 covers 8 bases. The CDR3 totals 18 residues. Losses at the gene ends were 6 bases for V and 4 bases for J; bases not matched to a gene: 19. Germline lookup yields CDR1 LNHDA and CDR2 SQIVND (reference sequence). The CDR3 nucleotides are TGTGCCAGTAGACCCCGTCTTATTAGTCAGGGGGCGAGAGAGACCCAGTACTTC. Translated: CASRPRLISQGARETQYF. The full variable domain, its missing parts supplied by reference TRBV19 and TRBJ2-5, is DGGITQSPKYLFRKEGQNVTLSCEQNLNHDAMYWYRQDPGQGLRLIYYSQIVNDFQKGDIAEGYSVSREKKESFPLTVTSAQKNPTAFYLCASRPRLISQGARETQYFGPGTRLLVL.

This clone showed up just a few times. The rearrangement joins TRBV6-2 or TRBV6-3 to TRBJ2-1; weak D call: TRBD2 (5 bases). This CDR3 comprises 16 residues. In germline, CDR1 is MNHEY, CDR2 SVGEGT. V gave up 7 bases and J gave up 0 bases, with 16 bases separating them. CDR3 coding DNA: TGTGCCAGCACCCCTATCCCGGGGAGCTCCTACAATGAGCAGTTCTTC. This gives the protein CASTPIPGSSYNEQFF.

V and J are TRBV5-1 and TRBJ2-3, with 15 nucleotides matching TRBD2. Germline loops: CDR1 SGHRS, CDR2 YFSETQ. Unmatched junction bases numbered 5, after V lost 6 bases and J lost 0 bases. The CDR3 covers 17 residues. Here the CDR3 DNA reads TGCGCCAGCACGCGGACTAGCGGGGGGGTAAGCACAGATACGCAGTATTTT. It yields the protein CASTRTSGGVSTDTQYF.

The gene calls are TRBV9 and TRBJ2-2; no clear D gene. Germline loops: CDR1 SGDLS, CDR2 YYNGEE. The CDR3 is 12 amino acids. Trimming left V 1 base short and J 5 bases short, with 3 bases between. The CDR3 coding sequence is TGTGCCAGCAGCGTAATAACCGGGGAGCTGTTTTTT. Amino acid sequence: CASSVITGELFF.

This chain joins TRBV12-3 or TRBV12-4 and TRBJ1-2; a possible D gene is TRBD1 (6 bases). The V and J ends lost 5 bases and 10 bases respectively, with 17 bases between them. This CDR3 is built from 13 residues. The CDR3 spells CASSLRRGHHYTF. CDR3 DNA sequence: TGTGCCAGCAGTCTACGACGGGGACATCACTACACCTTC.

CDR3 loop: CASSVWDRVNNEQFF. In DNA form, the CDR3 reads TGTGCCAGCAGCGTTTGGGACAGGGTCAACAATGAGCAGTTCTTC. The chain couples TRBV9 to TRBJ2-1; 9 bases match TRBD1. In germline, CDR1 is SGDLS, CDR2 YYNGEE. The CDR3 totals 15 residues. V trimming: 2 bases; J trimming: 5 bases; junction bases outside the gene matches: 5.